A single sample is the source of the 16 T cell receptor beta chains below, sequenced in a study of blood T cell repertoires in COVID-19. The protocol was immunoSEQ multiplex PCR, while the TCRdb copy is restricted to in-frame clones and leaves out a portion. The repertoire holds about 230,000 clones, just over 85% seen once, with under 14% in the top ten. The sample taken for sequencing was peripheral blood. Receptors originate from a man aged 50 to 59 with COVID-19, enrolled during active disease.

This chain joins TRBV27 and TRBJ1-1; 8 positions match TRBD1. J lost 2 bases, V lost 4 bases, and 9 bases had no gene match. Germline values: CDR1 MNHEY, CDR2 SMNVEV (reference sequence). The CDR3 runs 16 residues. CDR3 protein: CASSSSFGQGNTEAFF. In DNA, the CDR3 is TGTGCCAGCAGTTCCTCATTTGGACAGGGAAACACTGAAGCTTTCTTT.

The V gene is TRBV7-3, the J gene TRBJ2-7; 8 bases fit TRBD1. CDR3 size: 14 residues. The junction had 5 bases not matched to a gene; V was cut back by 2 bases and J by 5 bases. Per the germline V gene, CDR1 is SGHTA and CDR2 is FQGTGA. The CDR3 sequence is CASSLAQGVNEQYF. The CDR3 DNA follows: TGTGCCAGCAGCTTAGCACAGGGGGTCAACGAGCAGTACTTC.

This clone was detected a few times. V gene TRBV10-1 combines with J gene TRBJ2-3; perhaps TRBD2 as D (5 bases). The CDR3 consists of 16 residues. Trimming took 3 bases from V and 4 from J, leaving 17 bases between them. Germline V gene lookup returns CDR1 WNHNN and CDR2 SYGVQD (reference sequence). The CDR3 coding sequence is TGCGCCAGCAGTGACCGGGTCCCGGGGAATGCAGATACGCAGTATTTT. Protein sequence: CASSDRVPGNADTQYF.

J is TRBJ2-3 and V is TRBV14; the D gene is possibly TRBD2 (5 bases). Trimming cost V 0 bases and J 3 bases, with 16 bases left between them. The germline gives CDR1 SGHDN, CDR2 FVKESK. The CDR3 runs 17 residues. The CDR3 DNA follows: TGTGCCAGCAGCCAAGAACTCTGGCGAGGGAGAACAGATACGCAGTATTTT. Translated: CASSQELWRGRTDTQYF.

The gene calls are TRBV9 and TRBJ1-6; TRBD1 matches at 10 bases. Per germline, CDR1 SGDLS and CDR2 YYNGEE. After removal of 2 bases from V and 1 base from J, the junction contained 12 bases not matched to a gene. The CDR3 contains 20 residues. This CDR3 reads CASSVSGTGAERSYNSPLHF. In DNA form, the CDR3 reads TGTGCCAGCAGCGTGTCCGGGACAGGGGCAGAGAGATCCTATAATTCACCCCTCCACTTT.

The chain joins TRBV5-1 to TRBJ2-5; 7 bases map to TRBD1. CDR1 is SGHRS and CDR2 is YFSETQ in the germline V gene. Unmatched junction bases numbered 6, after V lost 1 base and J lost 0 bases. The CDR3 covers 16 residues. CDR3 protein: CASSLTGATYQETQYF. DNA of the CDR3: TGCGCCAGCAGCTTGACAGGGGCCACGTACCAAGAGACCCAGTACTTC.

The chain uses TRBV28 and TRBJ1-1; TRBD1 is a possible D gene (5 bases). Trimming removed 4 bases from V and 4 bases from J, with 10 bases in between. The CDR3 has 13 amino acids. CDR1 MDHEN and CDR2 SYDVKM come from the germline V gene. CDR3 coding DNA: TGTGCCAGCAGTTCACACCAGGGCACTGAAGCTTTCTTT. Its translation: CASSSHQGTEAFF.

In nucleotides, the CDR3 is TGTGCCAGCAGGGGACTAGCGGGAACGGGCGAGCAGTACTTC. This translates into CASRGLAGTGEQYF. The chain links TRBV6-5 to TRBJ2-7; 13 bases line up with TRBD2. CDR1 and CDR2 from the germline V gene are MNHEY and SVGAGI. The CDR3 is made up of 14 amino acids. The junction had 5 bases not matched to a gene; V was cut back by 6 bases and J by 6 bases.

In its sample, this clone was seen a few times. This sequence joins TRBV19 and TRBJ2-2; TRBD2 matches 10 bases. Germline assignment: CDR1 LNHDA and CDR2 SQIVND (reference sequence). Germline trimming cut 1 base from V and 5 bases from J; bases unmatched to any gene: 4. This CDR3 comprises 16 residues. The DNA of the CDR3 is TGTGCCAGTAGTATAGGTAGCGGGAGGAGAACCGGGGAGCTGTTTTTT. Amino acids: CASSIGSGRRTGELFF.

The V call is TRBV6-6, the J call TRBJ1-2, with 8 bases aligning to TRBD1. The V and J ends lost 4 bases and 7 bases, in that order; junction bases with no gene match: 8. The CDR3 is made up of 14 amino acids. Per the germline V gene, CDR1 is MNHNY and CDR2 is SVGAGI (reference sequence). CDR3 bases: TGTGCCAGCAGTTCCGCGACAGGGGTTTCTGGCTACACCTTC. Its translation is CASSSATGVSGYTF.

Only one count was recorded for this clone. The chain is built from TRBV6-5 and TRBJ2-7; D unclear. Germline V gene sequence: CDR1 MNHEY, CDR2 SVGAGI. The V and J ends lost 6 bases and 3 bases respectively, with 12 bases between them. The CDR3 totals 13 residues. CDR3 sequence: CASRLLAVYEQYF. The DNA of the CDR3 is TGTGCCAGCAGGCTCCTGGCCGTCTACGAGCAGTACTTC.

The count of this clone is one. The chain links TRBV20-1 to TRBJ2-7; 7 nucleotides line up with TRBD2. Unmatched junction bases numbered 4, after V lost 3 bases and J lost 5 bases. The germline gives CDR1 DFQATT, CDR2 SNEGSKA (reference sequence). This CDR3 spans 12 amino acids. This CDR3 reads CSASRTRDEQYF. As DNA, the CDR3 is TGCAGTGCTAGTCGGACTAGGGACGAGCAGTACTTC.

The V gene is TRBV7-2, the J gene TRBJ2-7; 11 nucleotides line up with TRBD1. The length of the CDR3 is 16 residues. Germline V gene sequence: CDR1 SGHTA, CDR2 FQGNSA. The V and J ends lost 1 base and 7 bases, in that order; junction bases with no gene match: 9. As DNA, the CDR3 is TGTGCCAGCAGCTTAGGGTCCGGGACAGGGGGAGAAGAGCAGTACTTC. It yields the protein CASSLGSGTGGEEQYF.

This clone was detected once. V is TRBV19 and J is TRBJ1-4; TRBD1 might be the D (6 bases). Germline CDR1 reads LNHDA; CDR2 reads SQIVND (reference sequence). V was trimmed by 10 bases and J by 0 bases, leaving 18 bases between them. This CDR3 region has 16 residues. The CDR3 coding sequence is TGTGCCACCACCCTGACAGGCCCTGCAACTAATGAAAAACTGTTTTTT. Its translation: CATTLTGPATNEKLFF.

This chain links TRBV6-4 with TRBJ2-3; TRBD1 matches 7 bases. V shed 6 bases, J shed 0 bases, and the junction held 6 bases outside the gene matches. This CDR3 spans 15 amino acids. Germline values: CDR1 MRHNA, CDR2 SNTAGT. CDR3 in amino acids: CASSEQGTSTDTQYF. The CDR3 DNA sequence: TGTGCCAGCAGCGAACAGGGGACCAGCACAGATACGCAGTATTTT.

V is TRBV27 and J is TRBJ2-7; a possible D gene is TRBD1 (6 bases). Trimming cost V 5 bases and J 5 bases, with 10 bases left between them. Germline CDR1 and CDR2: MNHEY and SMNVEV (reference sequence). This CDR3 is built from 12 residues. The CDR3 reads CASSTTGNEQYF. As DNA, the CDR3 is TGTGCCAGCAGTACCACAGGGAACGAGCAGTACTTC.